Listed here are 32 T cell receptor beta chains from one sample, sequenced in a study of blood T cell repertoires in COVID-19. Sequencing used immunoSEQ multiplex PCR; TCRdb keeps in-frame clones, though not all of them. The data contain roughly 130,000 clones, roughly 90% of them singletons. Material for sequencing was PBMCs or T cells enriched from blood (not recorded which). The source of these receptors is a woman in her forties or fifties who had recovered from COVID-19.

The chain employs TRBV5-4 and TRBJ2-3, with D perhaps TRBD1 (5 bases). The V gene lost 4 bases and the J gene lost 7 bases, with 16 bases spanning the gap. Germline-derived CDR1 and CDR2 are SGHNT and YYREEE (reference sequence). This CDR3 has 14 amino acids. Written as DNA, the CDR3 is TGTGCCAGCAGCATCCAGGGTTTTATGAATACGCAGTATTTT. Its translation is CASSIQGFMNTQYF.

The V gene is TRBV15, the J gene TRBJ1-5; TRBD1 aligns across 7 bases. Per the germline V gene, CDR1 is LNHNV and CDR2 is YYDKDF (reference sequence). CDR3 length: 17 amino acids. The ends lost 3 bases at V and 0 bases at J; junction bases unmatched: 8. The CDR3 region is CATSRTGRGISNQPQHF. The CDR3, as DNA: TGTGCCACCAGCAGGACAGGGCGAGGGATTAGCAATCAGCCCCAGCATTTT.

The CDR3 region has the DNA TGTGCCAGCAGCCGGCGGCGGTTAGCGGAGGGCGCCTACGAGCAGTACTTC. Amino acid sequence: CASSRRRLAEGAYEQYF. The chain employs TRBV5-6 and TRBJ2-7, with D perhaps matching TRBD2 (6 bases). Germline V gene sequence: CDR1 SGHDT, CDR2 YYEEEE. This CDR3 has 17 amino acids. Trimming removed 4 bases at V and 2 bases at J, with 22 bases between.

This clone was counted a single time. This chain connects TRBV4-3 to TRBJ2-7; 10 bases line up with TRBD1. In germline, CDR1 is LGHNA, CDR2 YSLEER. The CDR3 runs to 16 residues. V dropped 5 bases and J dropped 3; count of bases not matched to a gene: 10. The CDR3 region is CASSFSGTGESYEQYF. The CDR3 DNA reads as TGCGCCAGCAGCTTCTCCGGGACAGGGGAAAGCTACGAGCAGTACTTC.

The chain recombines TRBV7-9 with TRBJ1-1; D is possibly TRBD1 (5 bases). Germline V gives CDR1 SEHNR, CDR2 FQNEAQ (reference sequence). Trimming shortened V by 4 bases and J by 5 bases, and 8 bases separated the two germline ends. This CDR3 comprises 12 residues. CDR3 region: CASSSTVTEAFF. In DNA form, the CDR3 reads TGTGCCAGCAGCTCGACAGTGACTGAAGCTTTCTTT.

A note on this clone: Germline and junction disagree at one end, which may indicate a read error. The gene calls are TRBV7-9 and TRBJ2-5; perhaps TRBD2 as D (6 bases). Looked up from germline, CDR1 is SEHNR and CDR2 is FQNEAQ (reference sequence). CDR3 length: 14 residues. This CDR3 is CAGSLLSAGETQYF. CDR3 nucleotide sequence: TGTGCCGGCAGCCTATTGAGCGCGGGGGAGACCCAGTACTTC.

This clone occurred a few times. The chain joins TRBV14 to TRBJ1-3; TRBD1 is a possible D gene (6 bases). Between the trimmed V and J ends, which lost 6 bases and 4 bases, there was a span of 19 bases. Looked up from germline, CDR1 is SGHDN and CDR2 is FVKESK. The CDR3 contains 16 residues. The CDR3 sequence: CASSRERTGSGNTIYF. The CDR3 DNA is TGTGCCAGCAGTCGAGAGAGAACAGGGTCCGGAAACACCATATATTTT.

J is TRBJ1-5 and V is TRBV15, with D uncertain. The germline V gene has CDR1 LNHNV and CDR2 YYDKDF (reference sequence). This CDR3 comprises 16 residues. V lost 3 bases, J lost 2 bases, and 14 bases lay in between. The CDR3 reads CATSRRAGWGNQPQHF. In DNA form, the CDR3 reads TGTGCCACCAGCAGGCGAGCAGGCTGGGGCAATCAGCCCCAGCATTTT. The variable domain in full, completed from reference TRBV15 and TRBJ1-5, reads DAMVIQNPRYQVTQFGKPVTLSCSQTLNHNVMYWYQQKSSQAPKLLFHYYDKDFNNEADTPDNFQSRRPNTSFCFLDIRSPGLGDTAMYLCATSRRAGWGNQPQHFGDGTRLSIL.

This chain connects TRBV6-5 to TRBJ1-1, with D possibly being TRBD1 (5 bases). There are 16 residues in the CDR3. Germline loops: CDR1 MNHEY, CDR2 SVGAGI. The germline V and J ends were trimmed by 2 bases and 1 base, with 14 bases remaining between them. CDR3 residues: CASSYIDRRSNTEAFF. The CDR3 DNA is TGTGCCAGCAGTTACATCGACAGACGCTCGAACACTGAAGCTTTCTTT.

The rearrangement uses TRBV7-2 and TRBJ2-7, with 11 bases fitting TRBD1. Germline V gene sequence: CDR1 SGHTA, CDR2 FQGNSA. CDR3 size: 17 residues. Trimming at V came to 5 bases and at J to 5 bases, leaving 14 bases not matched to a gene. The CDR3, as DNA: TGTGCCAGCAGCCCCACCCCTGGGGACAGGGGGACCAACGAGCAGTACTTC. Its translation is CASSPTPGDRGTNEQYF. Drawing the rest from reference TRBV7-2 and TRBJ2-7, the complete variable domain is GAGVSQSPSNKVTEKGKDVELRCDPISGHTALYWYRQSLGQGLEFLIYFQGNSAPDKSGLPSDRFSAERTGGSVSTLTIQRTQQEDSAVYLCASSPTPGDRGTNEQYFGPGTRLTVT.

There are a few counts of this clone. At one boundary the junction diverges from the germline segment, which might be a read error. The CDR3 nucleotides are TGTGCTAGCAGCACTAGACTAGGCGGTGACAATGAGCAGTTCTTC. Its protein is CASSTRLGGDNEQFF. This rearrangement joins TRBV7-7 to TRBJ2-1, with a possible D match to TRBD2 (6 bases). CDR3 size: 15 residues. CDR1 and CDR2 (germline): SSHAT, FNYEAQ (reference sequence).

The chain is built from TRBV6-5 and TRBJ1-3; D unclear. The CDR3 contains 11 residues. Deletions cut 11 bases from V and 0 bases from J, with 5 bases between. Germline-derived CDR1 and CDR2 are MNHEY and SVGAGI. CDR3 DNA sequence: TGTGCCTTTAGCTCTGGAAACACCATATATTTT. Its protein is CAFSSGNTIYF.

This chain joins TRBV11-2 and TRBJ2-7; 9 bases align to TRBD1. Unmatched junction bases numbered 6, after V lost 1 base and J lost 2 bases. Germline V gene sequence: CDR1 SGHAT, CDR2 FQNNGV. CDR3 size: 16 residues. As DNA, the CDR3 is TGTGCCAGCAGCTTAGGTCTCGGGACAGGGACCTACGAGCAGTACTTC. Translated: CASSLGLGTGTYEQYF. Looking up the rest from reference TRBV11-2 and TRBJ2-7 gives the full variable domain: EAGVAQSPRYKIIEKRQSVAFWCNPISGHATLYWYQQILGQGPKLLIQFQNNGVVDDSQLPKDRFSAERLKGVDSTLKIQPAKLEDSAVYLCASSLGLGTGTYEQYFGPGTRLTVT.

This sequence joins TRBV10-2 and TRBJ1-4; 7 nucleotides agree with TRBD1. J lost 6 bases, V lost 6 bases, and 4 bases had no gene match. CDR3 length: 13 amino acids. Per germline, CDR1 WSHSY and CDR2 SAAADI. CDR3 region: CASRVTGYEKLFF. The CDR3 region has the DNA TGCGCCAGCAGAGTGACAGGGTATGAAAAACTGTTTTTT.

The count of this clone is one. The CDR3 region has the DNA TGTGCCAGAAGCGTAACGCAATCGGGACAGGGGGTGAACACTGAAGCTTTCTTT. It yields the protein CARSVTQSGQGVNTEAFF. The chain recombines TRBV5-3 with TRBJ1-1; 11 bases map to TRBD1. TRBV5-3 is an ORF for which the function is uncertain. Trimming took 4 bases from V and 0 from J; bases not matched to a gene: 11. This CDR3 region has 18 residues.

The genes are TRBV3-1 (or the pseudogene TRBV3-2) and TRBJ1-1; 9 bases are a match to TRBD1. The germline gives CDR1 LGHDT, CDR2 YNNKEL (reference sequence). The CDR3 is made up of 14 amino acids. V was clipped by 5 bases and J by 4 bases; unmatched bases: 5. DNA of the CDR3: TGTGCCAGCAGCGGGGACAGGGTGGGCACTGAAGCTTTCTTT. Residues: CASSGDRVGTEAFF.

This chain uses TRBV3-1 (or the pseudogene TRBV3-2) with TRBJ2-2, with TRBD2 as a possible D gene (6 bases). This CDR3 comprises 18 residues. Trimming stripped 0 bases from V and 5 bases from J, with 19 bases between. CDR1 LGHDT and CDR2 YNNKEL come from the germline V gene (reference sequence). The CDR3 loop is CASSQDKLEGQGTGELFF. Here the CDR3 DNA reads TGTGCCAGCAGCCAAGATAAATTGGAGGGGCAGGGAACCGGGGAGCTGTTTTTT.

The chain uses TRBV30 and TRBJ1-2; 7 positions match TRBD1. Germline lookup yields CDR1 GTSNPN and CDR2 SVGIG (reference sequence). CDR3 length: 13 residues. Trimming took 2 bases from V and 5 from J; bases not matched to a gene: 5. CDR3 DNA: TGTGCCTGGAGTCACAGGGGTAGATATGGCTACACCTTC. It codes for CAWSHRGRYGYTF.

The chain recombines TRBV11-3 with TRBJ1-2; perhaps TRBD1 as D (5 bases). Germline CDR1 SGHNT, CDR2 YENEEA. The V end was cut by 5 bases, the J end by 6 bases, with 16 bases between. This CDR3 has 14 residues. The CDR3 here is CASSPRGGINGYTF. The CDR3 region has the DNA TGTGCCAGCAGCCCCCGGGGGGGAATCAATGGCTACACCTTC.

This clone was observed a single time. V usage is TRBV29-1 and J usage is TRBJ2-2; D is unresolved. This CDR3 is built from 13 residues. V lost 7 bases, J lost 1 base, and 10 bases lay in between. Germline CDR1 SQVTM, CDR2 ANQGSEA. The CDR3 spells CSGRRRNTGELFF. The CDR3 DNA sequence: TGCAGCGGGAGACGGAGGAACACCGGGGAGCTGTTTTTT.

The chain is built from TRBV25-1 and TRBJ1-2; D remains unclear. V was clipped by 2 bases and J by 7 bases, with 11 bases between them. The CDR3 is 13 amino acids. Germline-derived CDR1 and CDR2 are MGHDK and SYGVNS. The CDR3 protein is CASSETARGGYTF. DNA of the CDR3: TGTGCCAGCAGTGAAACGGCCAGAGGTGGCTACACCTTC.

The rearrangement uses TRBV4-1 and TRBJ1-2, with 7 bases fitting TRBD1. The ends lost 6 bases at V and 6 bases at J; junction bases unmatched: 13. The CDR3 covers 15 residues. CDR1 is MGHRA and CDR2 is YSYEKL in the germline V gene. CDR3 coding DNA: TGCGCCAGCAGTCGCCTGACAGGGACCACGGATGGCTACACCTTC. Translating gives CASSRLTGTTDGYTF.

The chain couples TRBV7-2 to TRBJ2-1; D may be TRBD2 (5 bases). Germline lookup yields CDR1 SGHTA and CDR2 FQGNSA. V shed 3 bases and J shed 0 bases, with 9 bases lying between them. CDR3 size: 15 residues. The CDR3: CASSFRDSSYNEQFF. CDR3 bases: TGTGCCAGCAGCTTCCGGGATAGCTCCTACAATGAGCAGTTCTTC. The complete variable domain, with remaining parts taken from reference TRBV7-2 and TRBJ2-1, reads GAGVSQSPSNKVTEKGKDVELRCDPISGHTALYWYRQSLGQGLEFLIYFQGNSAPDKSGLPSDRFSAERTGGSVSTLTIQRTQQEDSAVYLCASSFRDSSYNEQFFGPGTRLTVL.

V gene TRBV9 combines with J gene TRBJ1-2; D not resolved. Germline CDR1 and CDR2: SGDLS and YYNGEE. This CDR3 has 15 residues. V shed 0 bases and J shed 4 bases, with 13 bases lying between them. CDR3 sequence reads: CASSVDGRVGYGYTF. Here the CDR3 DNA reads TGTGCCAGCAGCGTAGATGGTCGGGTGGGCTATGGCTACACCTTC. The full variable domain, in which reference TRBV9 and TRBJ1-2 provide the parts outside the CDR3, is DSGVTQTPKHLITATGQRVTLRCSPRSGDLSVYWYQQSLDQGLQFLIQYYNGEERAKGNILERFSAQQFPDLHSELNLSSLELGDSALYFCASSVDGRVGYGYTFGSGTRLTVV.

The CDR3 is CASRYRALSSYEQYF. The CDR3, as DNA: TGTGCCAGCAGGTACAGGGCATTGAGCTCCTACGAGCAGTACTTC. The chain combines TRBV2 with TRBJ2-7, with a possible D match to TRBD1 (6 bases). Germline V gives CDR1 SNHLY, CDR2 FYNNEI. Trimming left V 6 bases short and J 0 bases short, with 15 bases between. The CDR3 runs 15 residues.

The gene calls are TRBV4-1 and TRBJ2-3, with D maybe TRBD2 (6 bases). Germline CDR1 is MGHRA and CDR2 is YSYEKL. The CDR3 is 14 residues long. V was trimmed by 0 bases and J by 15 bases, leaving 19 bases between them. CDR3 DNA: TGCGCCAGCAGCCAAGATCATAGGCGACTAGGGTTTTATTTT. Translated, it gives CASSQDHRRLGFYF.

This sequence joins TRBV6-5 and TRBJ2-7, with 8 bases matching TRBD1. There are 13 residues in the CDR3. The V gene end was trimmed by 9 bases and the J gene end by 6 bases; junction bases not matched to a gene: 10. Per the germline V gene, CDR1 is MNHEY and CDR2 is SVGAGI. The CDR3 nucleotides read TGTGCCAGTACAACCGGGACAGGCACCGAGCAGTACTTC. Translating gives CASTTGTGTEQYF.

The V gene is TRBV5-6, the J gene TRBJ2-7; TRBD1 matches 8 bases. V shed 4 bases and J 2 bases; nucleotides not matched to a gene: 8. The germline V gene encodes CDR1 SGHDT and CDR2 YYEEEE. The CDR3 spans 15 residues. The CDR3 reads CASSRYRDRTYEQYF. The DNA for the CDR3 is TGTGCCAGCAGCCGATACCGGGACAGGACCTACGAGCAGTACTTC.

V is TRBV11-3 and J is TRBJ2-5, with D perhaps matching TRBD1 (5 bases). Between the trimmed V and J ends, which lost 1 base and 5 bases, there was a span of 11 bases. The CDR3 is 14 residues long. Germline CDR1 SGHNT, CDR2 YENEEA. The CDR3 sequence is CASSLAGSEETQYF. DNA of the CDR3: TGTGCCAGCAGCTTAGCAGGGTCGGAGGAGACCCAGTACTTC.

The chain carries TRBV2 and TRBJ1-5; unclear D gene. V was clipped by 2 bases and J by 7 bases, with 12 bases between them. The V gene's germline CDR1 is SNHLY and CDR2 FYNNEI. The CDR3 consists of 14 residues. The DNA of the CDR3 is TGTGCCAGCAGTGAACGACATCTCGGACAGCCCCAGCATTTT. Its protein product is CASSERHLGQPQHF. Variable domain in full (rest from reference TRBV2 and TRBJ1-5): EPEVTQTPSHQVTQMGQEVILRCVPISNHLYFYWYRQILGQKVEFLVSFYNNEISEKSEIFDDQFSVERPDGSNFTLKIRSTKLEDSAMYFCASSERHLGQPQHFGDGTRLSIL.

J is TRBJ2-5 and V is TRBV27, with D hard to call. CDR1 and CDR2 (germline): MNHEY, SMNVEV (reference sequence). CDR3 length: 13 residues. V was cut by 2 bases and J by 3 bases, with 7 bases left in between. The chain's CDR3 is CASSLAVKETQYF. The DNA of the CDR3 is TGTGCCAGCAGTTTAGCGGTTAAAGAGACCCAGTACTTC.

The chain carries TRBV6-5 and TRBJ1-2; a weak D match, TRBD1 (5 bases). From germline, CDR1 is MNHEY and CDR2 SVGAGI. This CDR3 spans 10 amino acids. With 8 bases removed from V and 8 bases from J, the gap between germline ends came to 9 bases. The chain's CDR3 is CASAGQGYTF. The CDR3 coding sequence is TGTGCCAGCGCAGGGCAGGGCTACACCTTC.